This passage covers 12 T cell receptor beta chains from one sample sequenced in a study of blood T cell repertoires in COVID-19. Only in-frame clones appear in the TCRdb table, and some are missing; sequencing was by immunoSEQ multiplex PCR. In the table there are some 120,000 clones, 83% of which are singletons. Sequenced input: peripheral blood. All receptors derive from a man older than 75 with active or convalescent COVID-19.

This clone was recorded a few times. The chain carries TRBV7-2 and TRBJ2-3; TRBD2 aligns across 13 bases. The V segment lost 5 bases and the J segment 4 bases; nucleotides outside the gene matches: 6. Germline lookup yields CDR1 SGHTA and CDR2 FQGNSA. The length of the CDR3 is 16 residues. CDR3: CASSPGTSGTSDTQYF. The CDR3 DNA reads as TGTGCCAGCAGCCCTGGGACTAGCGGGACCTCAGATACGCAGTATTTT. The full variable domain, completed using reference TRBV7-2 and TRBJ2-3, is GAGVSQSPSNKVTEKGKDVELRCDPISGHTALYWYRQSLGQGLEFLIYFQGNSAPDKSGLPSDRFSAERTGGSVSTLTIQRTQQEDSAVYLCASSPGTSGTSDTQYFGPGTRLTVL.

CDR3 protein: CASTDGTGQNSPLHF. DNA of the CDR3: TGTGCCAGCACCGATGGGACAGGGCAAAATTCACCCCTCCACTTT. This rearrangement joins TRBV28 to TRBJ1-6, with 9 bases identical to TRBD1. The germline gives CDR1 MDHEN, CDR2 SYDVKM. CDR3 length: 15 amino acids. The V gene end was trimmed by 7 bases and the J gene end by 7 bases; junction bases not matched to a gene: 8.

The chain is built from TRBV19 and TRBJ2-7; possibly TRBD1 for D (5 bases). This CDR3 contains 13 residues. CDR1 LNHDA and CDR2 SQIVND come from the germline V gene (reference sequence). Trimming stripped 6 bases from V and 1 base from J, with 10 bases between. The CDR3 DNA reads TGTGCCAGTAGCCCTCAGGGATCCTACGAGCAGTACTTC. Amino acid sequence: CASSPQGSYEQYF.

The rearrangement joins TRBV12-3 or TRBV12-4 to TRBJ1-1; D may be TRBD1 (5 bases). The CDR3 runs 13 residues. V was pared by 6 bases and J by 4 bases, with 12 bases between. CDR3 loop: CASSARGGTEAFF. The CDR3 DNA follows: TGTGCCAGCAGCGCTAGGGGCGGCACTGAAGCTTTCTTT.

This clone was recorded only once. The rearrangement links TRBV28 to TRBJ2-6; 12 nucleotides match TRBD1. The J segment lost 0 bases and the V segment lost 6 bases, leaving 6 bases of the junction unmatched. The germline V gene has CDR1 MDHEN and CDR2 SYDVKM. This CDR3 comprises 18 residues. Here the CDR3 DNA reads TGTGCCAGCAGGCCCCGGGGACAGGGGGCCTCTGGGGCCAACGTCCTGACTTTC. Translation gives CASRPRGQGASGANVLTF.

The gene calls are TRBV4-2 and TRBJ1-5; D is possibly TRBD1 (5 bases). V was clipped by 0 bases and J by 3 bases, with 12 bases between them. This CDR3 spans 16 amino acids. Germline CDR1 LGHNA, CDR2 YNFKEQ. CDR3 sequence: CASSQEPGLSNQPQHF. CDR3 nucleotide sequence: TGTGCCAGCAGCCAAGAGCCAGGGCTCTCCAATCAGCCCCAGCATTTT.

The J gene is TRBJ2-1, the V gene TRBV7-2; 14 bases fit TRBD2. The CDR3 covers 15 residues. V shed 1 base, J shed 10 bases, and the junction held 3 bases outside the gene matches. Per germline, CDR1 SGHTA and CDR2 FQGNSA. The CDR3 sequence: CASSLVRLAGGEQFF. CDR3 DNA: TGTGCCAGCAGCTTAGTGCGACTAGCGGGGGGGGAGCAGTTCTTC. The whole variable domain, remainder taken from reference TRBV7-2 and TRBJ2-1, is GAGVSQSPSNKVTEKGKDVELRCDPISGHTALYWYRQSLGQGLEFLIYFQGNSAPDKSGLPSDRFSAERTGGSVSTLTIQRTQQEDSAVYLCASSLVRLAGGEQFFGPGTRLTVL.

J is TRBJ2-3 and V is TRBV29-1, with 11 bases that match TRBD2. This CDR3 is 14 amino acids long. The V gene's germline CDR1 is SQVTM and CDR2 ANQGSEA. After removal of 6 bases from V and 3 bases from J, the junction contained 5 bases not matched to a gene. CDR3: CSVGTSGGTDTQYF. In DNA, the CDR3 is TGCAGCGTGGGAACTAGCGGGGGAACAGATACGCAGTATTTT.

The DNA of the CDR3 is TGCGCCAGCAGCCAAGATCGGGGGGACAATGGCTACACCTTC. Its translation is CASSQDRGDNGYTF. V usage is TRBV4-3 and J usage is TRBJ1-2; possibly TRBD1 for D (6 bases). The CDR3 covers 14 residues. The V gene lost 0 bases and the J gene lost 6 bases, with 11 bases spanning the gap. Per germline, CDR1 LGHNA and CDR2 YSLEER.

The chain couples TRBV10-2 to TRBJ1-2; 9 bases align to TRBD1. Per germline, CDR1 WSHSY and CDR2 SAAADI. The CDR3 runs to 11 residues. V trimming: 7 bases; J trimming: 8 bases; junction bases outside the gene matches: 2. Here the CDR3 reads CASTGTGGYTF. The CDR3 nucleotides are TGCGCCAGCACCGGGACAGGGGGCTACACCTTC.

This chain uses TRBV18 with TRBJ2-7; 11 nucleotides align to TRBD1. The germline CDR1 and CDR2 sequences are KGHSH and LQKENI. The V gene end was trimmed by 3 bases and the J gene end by 3 bases; junction bases not matched to a gene: 13. The CDR3 has 18 amino acids. CDR3 nucleotides: TGTGCCAGCTCACCGTCGGGGGCGGGACAGGGGGGACTCTACGAGCAGTACTTC. It specifies CASSPSGAGQGGLYEQYF.

The genes are TRBV10-3 and TRBJ1-6; no clear D gene. Trimming shortened V by 3 bases and J by 7 bases, and 10 bases separated the two germline ends. The V gene's germline CDR1 is ENHRY and CDR2 SYGVKD. CDR3 size: 14 residues. The CDR3 DNA reads as TGTGCCATCAGTGATCCCGGGAACAATTCACCCCTCCACTTT. Residues: CAISDPGNNSPLHF.